This section outlines one TCR beta chain sequence together with its context. Its antigen is unknown. TCR beta CDR3 regions were amplified from RNA transcripts. HTBI primers were employed in a first-round RT-PCR of the TCR CDR3. TCRdb reanalysed the multiplex PCR reads using MiXCR and keeps one entry per CDR3 protein. The repertoire consists of over 650,000 distinct CDR3 sequences, with around 15% occurring once and the leading ten covering 8.4%. This sample was included in a study of T cells in Graves' hyperthyroidism and ophthalmopathy. V was trimmed by 6 bases and J by 7 bases, leaving 10 bases between them. CDR1 and CDR2 (germline): LGHNA, YNFKEQ. CDR3 length equals 11 residues. Whole-study results and caveats: Most thyroid clonotypes expanded above 0.001 appeared in blood too.

Patients aged 18 to 65 had newly diagnosed hyperthyroidism that had lasted under 2 months. The study based diagnoses on clinical symptoms, serum thyroxine and TRAb, thyroid ultrasound and orbital computed tomography. This sample holds PBMCs from less than 13 ml fresh peripheral blood. The TCR sequence derives from a man between 18 and 35 years old with Graves' hyperthyroidism. The sample was blood. J is TRBJ2-7 and V is TRBV4-2; D is ambiguous. Here the CDR3 DNA reads TGTGCCAGCAGTGTGGAGAAGGAGCAGTACTTC. It translates to CASSVEKEQYF.